Listed below are T cell receptor beta chains from one sample, sequenced in a study of blood T cell repertoires in COVID-19. Only in-frame clones appear in the TCRdb table, and some are missing; sequencing was by immunoSEQ multiplex PCR. The sample consists of 250,000 to 300,000 clones, over 70% of them appearing once. The material sequenced was peripheral blood. The receptors here all came from a woman aged 70-85 years with COVID-19, enrolled during active disease. Each CDR3 is given with its conserved first and last residue. The D gene is left open where the match is weak. Expanded clones get a size class; other rows say once, few or many, or leave the size out.

NA,NA,TRBJ2-1,13,TRBV6-1,TGTGCCAGTTGTCGTAGCGACTACAATGAGCAGTTCTTC,CASCRSDYNEQFF
few,NA,TRBJ1-1,13,TRBV11-1,TGTGCCAGCAGCTTAGTTTGGGGCTCGGAAGCTTTCTTT,CASSLVWGSEAFF
NA,TRBD1,TRBJ2-3,15,TRBV10-3,TGTGCCATCAGTGCAGACAGGGGCGGCACAGATACGCAGTATTTT,CAISADRGGTDTQYF
NA,NA,TRBJ1-4,17,TRBV2,TGTGCCAGCAGTGAAGCGGCAGGGCTTGCAACTAATGAAAAACTGTTTTTT,CASSEAAGLATNEKLFF
NA,NA,TRBJ1-2,13,TRBV12-3/TRBV12-4,TGTGCCAGCAGCCCGGGGGATGCTGGTGGCTACACCTTC,CASSPGDAGGYTF
NA,TRBD1,TRBJ1-4,17,TRBV3-1/TRBV3-2,TGTGCCAGCAGCCGAAACGTAGACAGGGGGGGTGTTGGAAAACTGTTTTTT,CASSRNVDRGGVGKLFF
NA,NA,TRBJ1-5,14,TRBV27,TGTGCCAGCAGTTTATGGGGAGTCGGGCAGCCCCAGCATTTT,CASSLWGVGQPQHF
NA,NA,TRBJ1-1,13,TRBV4-1,TGCGCCAGCAGCCCACAGGCCAACACTGAAGCTTTCTTT,CASSPQANTEAFF
few,NA,TRBJ1-3,16,TRBV7-6,TGTGCCAGCAGCCCTCCCTACCGAGACTCTGGAAACACCATATATTTT,CASSPPYRDSGNTIYF
NA,NA,TRBJ1-6,15,TRBV27,TGTGCCAGCAGTATATTATCAGGGTCGCTTTCACCCCTCCACTTT,CASSILSGSLSPLHF
NA,TRBD1,TRBJ1-5,15,TRBV12-5,TGTGCTAGTGGTTTGGGACAGGGCGGCAATCAGCCCCAGCATTTT,CASGLGQGGNQPQHF
many,TRBD2,TRBJ2-3,16,TRBV11-2,TGTGCCAGCAGCTTACTTAGCGGGGCTAGCACAGATACGCAGTATTTT,CASSLLSGASTDTQYF
NA,TRBD2,TRBJ2-7,16,TRBV20-1,TGCAGTGCTAGTCCGGGACTAGCGGGAGCAGGCCACGAGCAGTACTTC,CSASPGLAGAGHEQYF
NA,TRBD2,TRBJ2-2,14,TRBV9,TGTGCCAGCAGCCCGCCGGGGGGCACCGGGGAGCTGTTTTTT,CASSPPGGTGELFF
NA,TRBD1,TRBJ1-1,13,TRBV29-1,TGCAGCGGGCTACAGGGGGCCGGGACTGAAGCTTTCTTT,CSGLQGAGTEAFF
NA,NA,TRBJ1-2,15,TRBV3-1/TRBV3-2,TGTGCCAGCAGCCAAGTAGCGGACGCTAACTATGGCTACACCTTC,CASSQVADANYGYTF
NA,NA,TRBJ1-1,14,TRBV5-4,TGTGCCAGCAGCTTCGCAGCGCGAGGCACTGAAGCTTTCTTT,CASSFAARGTEAFF
NA,NA,TRBJ2-7,13,TRBV28,TGTGCCAGCAGTTTACAGGGCCCCTACGAGCAGTACTTC,CASSLQGPYEQYF
NA,TRBD2,TRBJ2-1,16,TRBV6-2/TRBV6-3,TGTGCCAGCAGCATAGGACTAGCGGGAGTCTACAATGAGCAGTTCTTC,CASSIGLAGVYNEQFF
NA,TRBD2,TRBJ2-7,16,TRBV6-2/TRBV6-3,TGTGCCAGCAGTTGGGGAACGCTAGCGGGTGCCTACGAGCAGTACTTC,CASSWGTLAGAYEQYF
NA,NA,TRBJ1-1,13,TRBV9,TGTGCCAGCAGCGAACAAGTTTGGACTGAAGCTTTCTTT,CASSEQVWTEAFF
NA,NA,TRBJ2-3,15,TRBV30,TGTGCCTGGAGTTTGCCAGGGACTCTCACAGATACGCAGTATTTT,CAWSLPGTLTDTQYF
NA,TRBD2,TRBJ2-3,15,TRBV29-1,TGCAGCGTTCTTAGCGGGAGCCAGCGGATAGATACGCAGTATTTT,CSVLSGSQRIDTQYF
NA,TRBD2,TRBJ2-1,16,TRBV11-3,TGTGCCAGCAGCCAAGAGACTAGCGGGAGTTCTAATGAGCAGTTCTTC,CASSQETSGSSNEQFF
NA,NA,TRBJ2-1,16,TRBV5-4,TGTGCCAGCAGCCCGACCATAGCGGAAGGGCCCAATGAGCAGTTCTTC,CASSPTIAEGPNEQFF
NA,TRBD1,TRBJ1-2,19,TRBV24-1,TGTGCCACCAGTGACCCCGGCGATGGAGGGGGCGGTGTACGGTATGGCTACACCTTC,CATSDPGDGGGGVRYGYTF
NA,NA,TRBJ2-6,15,TRBV10-3,TGTGCCATCAGCAGAACAGTTTCGGGGGCCAACGTCCTGACTTTC,CAISRTVSGANVLTF
NA,TRBD2,TRBJ2-5,17,TRBV2,TGTGCCACCCCCCACGCCGGGACTAGCGGGTACCAAGAGACCCAGTACTTC,CATPHAGTSGYQETQYF
NA,TRBD1,TRBJ2-7,16,TRBV27,TGTGCCAGCAGTTTATCTTCAGGGGACAGGCGCTACGAGCAGTACTTC,CASSLSSGDRRYEQYF
NA,TRBD2,TRBJ2-7,15,TRBV6-2/TRBV6-3,TGTGCCAGCAGTTACTCGGCTAGCGGGAGCTACGAGCAGTACTTC,CASSYSASGSYEQYF
NA,NA,TRBJ2-7,15,TRBV27,TGTGCCAGCAGTCGCCCCGGGAGCACGTCCTACGAGCAGTACTTC,CASSRPGSTSYEQYF
NA,TRBD1,TRBJ1-1,17,TRBV5-1,TGCGCCAGCAGCCTGAACAGGGGGATCTCGAGGAACACTGAAGCTTTCTTT,CASSLNRGISRNTEAFF
NA,TRBD1,TRBJ1-2,17,TRBV4-3,TGCGCCAGCAGCCAAGATCACCTCGTCAGGGGGCACGGAGGCTACACCTTC,CASSQDHLVRGHGGYTF